The rows below give T cell receptor beta chains drawn from one sample of a study of cytomegalovirus exposure and HLA in healthy donors. Assay: immunoSEQ multiplex PCR; the TCRdb copy retains only in-frame clones and omits some. The table includes over 200,000 clones, more than 65% detected once. The material sequenced was PBMCs. These receptors originate from a woman in her thirties in good health and CMV-seronegative. Each CDR3 is given with its conserved first and last residue. Each record gives: D gene, CDR3 length, V gene, clone size, J gene, CDR3 DNA, CDR3 protein. The D gene is left open where the match is weak. Some rows have no size entry. The others give once, few or many, or a class for an expanded clone.

.,15,TRBV21-1,once,TRBJ2-1,TGTGCCAGCAGCAAACGAGGGTCCAAGGAATATGAGCAGTTCTTC,CASSKRGSKEYEQFF
.,17,TRBV27,few,TRBJ1-1,TGTGCCAGCAGTTCATATTCCGGGGGGCCGATTGACACTGAAGCTTTCTTT,CASSSYSGGPIDTEAFF
TRBD1,16,TRBV19,.,TRBJ1-2,TGTGCCAGTAGTGGGGGGACAGGCCGAACGTACTATGGCTACACCTTC,CASSGGTGRTYYGYTF
TRBD1,14,TRBV7-9,once,TRBJ1-6,TGTGCCAGCAGCCCCCGACAGGGGGGTTCACCCCTCCACTTT,CASSPRQGGSPLHF
TRBD1,15,TRBV25-1,.,TRBJ1-2,TGTGCCAGCAGTCCCCGACAGGGGCCCAACTATGGCTACACCTTC,CASSPRQGPNYGYTF
.,11,TRBV6-5,.,TRBJ2-3,TGTGCCAGCGGTCTAGCCCATACGCAGTATTTT,CASGLAHTQYF
.,15,TRBV9,.,TRBJ2-2,TGTGCCAGCAGCGTAGGCGGGGACCTCGGCGGGGAGCTGTTTTTT,CASSVGGDLGGELFF
TRBD1,15,TRBV27,.,TRBJ2-1,TGTGCCAGCAGTACTTCTCTGGGGACAGCATCAAAGCAGTTCTTC,CASSTSLGTASKQFF
TRBD2,17,TRBV7-3,.,TRBJ2-7,TGTGACAGCAGCGTTCAACGGCGCGGGGGGCAGAGCTACGAGCAGTACTTC,CDSSVQRRGGQSYEQYF
.,14,TRBV5-1,once,TRBJ1-1,TGCGCCAGCAGCTTGGAAGGGGATTACACTGAAGCTTTCTTT,CASSLEGDYTEAFF
TRBD1,14,TRBV6-5,.,TRBJ1-5,TGTGCCAGCAGCCCTACAGGGGGTGGGCAGCCCCAGCATTTT,CASSPTGGGQPQHF
TRBD2,22,TRBV10-1,.,TRBJ2-1,TGCGCCACGGGAGGTCGGTTCCCTACCACGAGGACTAGCGGGGGGCTTGGGAATGAGCAGTTCTTC,CATGGRFPTTRTSGGLGNEQFF
TRBD2,15,TRBV7-3,once,TRBJ2-2,TGTGCCAGCAGCACTAGCGGGGGGGCGGACGGGGAGCTGTTTTTT,CASSTSGGADGELFF
TRBD1,15,TRBV10-2,.,TRBJ1-2,TGCGCCAGCAGGTCGGGACAGTCGGGAGTAGATGGCTACACCTTC,CASRSGQSGVDGYTF